Listed below are T cell receptor beta chains from one sample, sequenced in a study of PD-1 and CTLA-4 blockade in melanoma. Some clones are missing from TCRdb's copy, which holds only in-frame ones; the method was immunoSEQ multiplex PCR. The repertoire consists of tens of thousands of clones, with 70% to 90% occurring once and the leading ten covering 7.5% to 10%. The input for sequencing was CD8+ T cells from peripheral blood, taken before anti-PD-1 treatment. These receptor sequences come from a human donor with melanoma. Each CDR3 is given with its conserved first and last residue.

>TRBV19|TRBJ1-5
CASSMVTDWVSNQPQHF
>TRBV19|TRBJ2-2
CASKVSLLTGELFF
>TRBV27|TRBJ1-1
CASSLSSTGEAFF
>TRBV11-2|TRBJ1-5
CASSLAGRGDQPQHF
>TRBV7-9|TRBJ2-7
CASSLGSYEQYF
>TRBV4-1|TRBJ1-5
CASSQAPDRGQPQHF
>TRBV27|TRBJ2-2
CASSSYRDTGELFF
>TRBV7-8|TRBJ1-4
CASSLALTGATNEKLFF
>TRBV2|TRBJ1-2
CASSEAPSYGYTF
>TRBV5-6|TRBJ1-4
CASSLALEGEKLFF
>TRBV19|TRBJ2-2
CASSIDFRGPGELFF
>TRBV6-2/TRBV6-3|TRBJ2-7
CASSYGNWGYEQYF
>TRBV12-2|TRBJ2-7
CASRILTSSDRDRDEQYF
>TRBV2|TRBJ2-2
CASSGKGFLTLSGELFF
>TRBV27|TRBJ2-7
CASSPLFAGDYEQYF
>TRBV10-1|TRBJ2-1
CASSDHGTEQFF
>TRBV4-1|TRBJ1-4
CASSQGSFDNEKLFF
>TRBV9|TRBJ2-7
CASSLGQGAEYEQYF
>TRBV5-1|TRBJ1-2
CASSRDSGYTF
>TRBV20-1|TRBJ2-7
CSASTGTDFYEQYF
>TRBV28|TRBJ1-2
CASSSAGVILYGYTF
>TRBV19|TRBJ1-1
CAIRPSQGANTEAFF
>TRBV30|TRBJ2-7
CAWSPGTALTYEQYF
>TRBV24-1|TRBJ2-1
CATSDWDSSSYNEQFF
>TRBV27|TRBJ2-3
CASSFGDTQYF
>TRBV28|TRBJ2-1
CASREDWIAGVPAGSYNEQFF
>TRBV2|TRBJ1-2
CASSEANRGRGYTF
>TRBV19|TRBJ1-1
CASSTGYGNTEAFF
>TRBV6-5|TRBJ1-6
CASSYSVPMDYSPLHF
>TRBV19|TRBJ1-1
CASRPPGQGFTEAFF
>TRBV27|TRBJ2-7
CASHRDLDSYEQYF
>TRBV27|TRBJ2-1
CASSVPGGTSYNEQFF
>TRBV7-2|TRBJ1-2
CASSLFPGQGDGYTF
>TRBV7-2|TRBJ1-1
CASSEISEAFF
>TRBV6-4|TRBJ2-1
CASSEDEVNEQFF
>TRBV29-1|TRBJ2-1
CSVVPLGQGIYEQFF
>TRBV28|TRBJ2-1
CASSLTSGRDEQFF
>TRBV5-6|TRBJ2-7
CASSIGGDSYEQYF
>TRBV27|TRBJ2-1
CASTGNTNEQFF
>TRBV24-1|TRBJ2-3
CATSERQGTTDTQYF
>TRBV6-1|TRBJ1-5
CASSEGTGSYQPQHF
>TRBV7-3|TRBJ2-5
CASSLGGSRETQYF
>TRBV27|TRBJ1-1
CASSPQGENTEAFF
>TRBV7-9|TRBJ2-5
CASSPEREGTQYF
>TRBV10-3|TRBJ2-5
CAISESGPETGMETQYF
>TRBV19|TRBJ2-7
CASSEGLGYEQYF
>TRBV5-4|TRBJ2-5
CASSLTGTLQETQYF
>TRBV5-8|TRBJ1-1
CASSDRENTEAFF
>TRBV6-5|TRBJ2-7
CASSYSGQGYYEQYF
>TRBV14|TRBJ2-2
CASSQEDRDRTGELFF
>TRBV7-9|TRBJ1-2
CASSLVGPGDYGYTF
>TRBV11-2|TRBJ1-5
CASSSGTGGLSNQPQHF
>TRBV5-1|TRBJ1-5
CASSPRVGTAAPAF
>TRBV27|TRBJ2-1
CASRLTQGGEQFF
>TRBV25-1|TRBJ2-1
CASTTRNNEQFF
>TRBV7-8|TRBJ1-5
CASSLAAGYSNQPQHF
>TRBV12-3/TRBV12-4|TRBJ2-7
CASSLGLIYEQYF
>TRBV19|TRBJ1-1
CASSIAWDTTNTEAFF
>TRBV6-1|TRBJ1-2
CASSEWGTDYGYTF